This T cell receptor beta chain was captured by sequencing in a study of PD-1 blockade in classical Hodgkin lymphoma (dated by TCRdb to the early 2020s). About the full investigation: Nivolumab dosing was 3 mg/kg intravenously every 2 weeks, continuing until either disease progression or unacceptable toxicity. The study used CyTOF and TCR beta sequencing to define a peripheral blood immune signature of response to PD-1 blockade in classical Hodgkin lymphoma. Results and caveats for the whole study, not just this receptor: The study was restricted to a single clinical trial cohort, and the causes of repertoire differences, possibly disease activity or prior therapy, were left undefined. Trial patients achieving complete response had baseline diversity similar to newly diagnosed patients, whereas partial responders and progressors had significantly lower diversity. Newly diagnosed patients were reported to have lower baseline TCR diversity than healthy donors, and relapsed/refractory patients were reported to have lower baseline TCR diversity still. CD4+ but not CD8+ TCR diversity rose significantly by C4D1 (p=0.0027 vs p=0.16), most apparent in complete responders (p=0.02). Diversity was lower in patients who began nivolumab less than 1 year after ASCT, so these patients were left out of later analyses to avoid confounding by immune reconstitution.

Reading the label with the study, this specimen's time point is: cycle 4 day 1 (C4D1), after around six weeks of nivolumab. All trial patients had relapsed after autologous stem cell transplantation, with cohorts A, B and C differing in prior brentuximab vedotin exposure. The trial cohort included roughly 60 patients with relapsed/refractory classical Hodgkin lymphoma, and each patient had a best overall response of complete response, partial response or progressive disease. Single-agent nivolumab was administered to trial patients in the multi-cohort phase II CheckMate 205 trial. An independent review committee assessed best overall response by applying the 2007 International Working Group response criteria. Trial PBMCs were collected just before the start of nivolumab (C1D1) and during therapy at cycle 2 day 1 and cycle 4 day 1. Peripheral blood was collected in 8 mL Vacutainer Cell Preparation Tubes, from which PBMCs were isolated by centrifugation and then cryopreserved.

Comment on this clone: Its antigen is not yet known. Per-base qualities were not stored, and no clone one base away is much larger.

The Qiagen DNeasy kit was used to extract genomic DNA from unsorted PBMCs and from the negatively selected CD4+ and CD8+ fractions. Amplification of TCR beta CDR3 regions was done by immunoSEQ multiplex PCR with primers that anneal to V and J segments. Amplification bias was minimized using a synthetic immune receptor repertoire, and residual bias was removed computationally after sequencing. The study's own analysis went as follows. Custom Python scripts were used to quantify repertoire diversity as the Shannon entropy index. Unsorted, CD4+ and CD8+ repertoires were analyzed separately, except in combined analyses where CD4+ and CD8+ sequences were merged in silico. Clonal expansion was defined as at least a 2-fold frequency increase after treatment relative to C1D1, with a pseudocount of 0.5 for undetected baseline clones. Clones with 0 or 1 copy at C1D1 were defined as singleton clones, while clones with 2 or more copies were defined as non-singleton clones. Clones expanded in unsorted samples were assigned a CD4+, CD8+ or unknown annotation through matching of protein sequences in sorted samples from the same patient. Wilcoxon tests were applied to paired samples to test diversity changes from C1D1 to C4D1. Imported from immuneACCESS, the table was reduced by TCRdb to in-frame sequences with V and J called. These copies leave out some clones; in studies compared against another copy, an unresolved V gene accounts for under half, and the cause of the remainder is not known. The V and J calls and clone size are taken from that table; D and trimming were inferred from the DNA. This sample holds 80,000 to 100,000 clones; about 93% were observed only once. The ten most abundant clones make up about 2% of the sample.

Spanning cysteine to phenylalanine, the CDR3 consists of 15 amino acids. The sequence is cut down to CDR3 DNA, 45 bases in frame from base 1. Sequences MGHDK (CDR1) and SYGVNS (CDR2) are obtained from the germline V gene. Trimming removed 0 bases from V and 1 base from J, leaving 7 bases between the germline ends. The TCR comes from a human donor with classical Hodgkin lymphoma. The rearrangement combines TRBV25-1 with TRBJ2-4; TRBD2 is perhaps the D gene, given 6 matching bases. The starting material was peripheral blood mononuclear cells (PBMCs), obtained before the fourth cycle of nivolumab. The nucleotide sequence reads TGTGCCAGCAGTGAATATGGGGGGGCCAAAAACATTCAGTACTTC. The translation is CASSEYGGAKNIQYF.